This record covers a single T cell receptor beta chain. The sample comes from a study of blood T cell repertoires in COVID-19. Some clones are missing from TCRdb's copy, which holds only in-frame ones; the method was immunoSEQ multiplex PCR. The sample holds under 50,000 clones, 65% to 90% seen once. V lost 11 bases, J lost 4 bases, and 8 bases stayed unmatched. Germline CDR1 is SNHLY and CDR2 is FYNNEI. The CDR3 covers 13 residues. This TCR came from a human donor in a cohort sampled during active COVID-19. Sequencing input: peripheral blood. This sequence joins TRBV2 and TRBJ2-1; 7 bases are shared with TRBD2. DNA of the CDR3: TGTGCCTGCCGAGCGGGACTTTACAATGAGCAGTTCTTC. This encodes CACRAGLYNEQFF.